This T cell receptor beta chain came from a study of blood T cells in healthy people across ages. Study conclusions and caveats: Getting older went along with TCR beta diversity per million T cells dropping roughly linearly.

With respect to this clonotype: Its antigen remains unknown.

Sample-barcoded 5' priming and a J-beta primer mix drove a second PCR of about 6 to 12 cycles. No fewer than 3 million CDR3-containing paired-end reads came from each sample. TCRdb redid the calling of the 5' RACE reads with MiXCR, one entry per CDR3 protein. The table records some 800,000 distinct CDR3 sequences, under 45% of them present only once. The germline gives CDR1 SGHKS, CDR2 YYEKEE (reference sequence). The CDR3 has 15 residues. V gave up 2 bases and J gave up 4 bases; unmatched junction bases: 7. The chain links TRBV5-5 to TRBJ2-3, with 7 bases matching TRBD2. This TCR was recovered from a man between 60 and 70 years old in good health. The sequenced sample was blood. The CDR3 DNA is TGTGCCAGCAGCTTCTTGGGGGGGAGTCCAGATACGCAGTATTTT. Translating gives CASSFLGGSPDTQYF.